The clone carrying this T cell receptor (beta chain) was picked up a small number of times. Its specificity is unknown. At one end, the junction sequence differs from germline, possibly due to a read error. From the RT-PCR reads, TCRdb called clonotypes with MiXCR, one entry per CDR3 protein. The repertoire consists of some 16,000 distinct CDR3 sequences, with approximately 80% occurring once and the leading ten covering about 1.8%. The data were obtained in a study of yellow fever vaccine responses in identical twins. Findings of the study overall: Reportedly, the T cell response mounted by twins to vaccine seemed partly convergent, partly personalized.

There are 13 residues in the CDR3. The germline gives CDR1 SNHLY, CDR2 FYNNEI. The clonotype was recovered from a woman aged 18-29 years who received the yellow fever vaccine. The specimen comprised T cells from blood (PBMCs), unsorted or a sorted subset (not recorded which), sampled before or after yellow fever vaccination (not recorded which). The rearrangement joins TRBV2 to TRBJ1-1; D not certain. CDR3: CASSEEVKTEAFF. The CDR3 DNA reads TGTGCCAGCAGTGAAGAGGTGAAGACTGAAGCTTTCTTT.